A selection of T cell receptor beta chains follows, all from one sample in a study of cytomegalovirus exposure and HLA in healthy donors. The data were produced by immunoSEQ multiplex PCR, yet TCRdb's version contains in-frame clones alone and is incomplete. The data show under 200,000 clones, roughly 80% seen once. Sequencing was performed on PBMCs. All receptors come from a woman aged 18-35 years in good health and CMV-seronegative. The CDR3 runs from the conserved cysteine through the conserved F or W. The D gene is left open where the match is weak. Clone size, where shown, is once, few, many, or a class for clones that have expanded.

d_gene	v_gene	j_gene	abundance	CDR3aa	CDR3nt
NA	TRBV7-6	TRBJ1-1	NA	CASSFTENTEAFF	TGTGCCAGCAGTTTCACAGAGAACACTGAAGCTTTCTTT
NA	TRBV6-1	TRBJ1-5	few	CASSGTPNSNQPQHF	TGTGCCAGCAGCGGGACACCAAATAGCAATCAGCCCCAGCATTTT
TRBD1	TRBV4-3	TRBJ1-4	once	CASSQETRQGEIEKLFF	TGCGCCAGCAGCCAAGAAACCCGGCAGGGGGAGATTGAAAAACTGTTTTTT
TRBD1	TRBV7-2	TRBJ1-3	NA	CASSLDRGSTGNTIYF	TGTGCCAGCAGCTTAGACAGGGGGAGCACTGGAAACACCATATATTTT
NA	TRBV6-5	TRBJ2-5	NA	CASSRGGTPQETQYF	TGTGCCAGCAGCAGAGGAGGGACTCCACAAGAGACCCAGTACTTC
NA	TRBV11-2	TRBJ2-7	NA	CASSLDRGAYYEQYF	TGTGCCAGCAGCCTAGACAGAGGAGCCTACTACGAGCAGTACTTC
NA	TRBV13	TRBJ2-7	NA	CASSRTRDEQYF	TGTGCCAGCAGCCGCACTAGAGACGAGCAGTACTTC
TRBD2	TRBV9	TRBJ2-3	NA	CASSAGLAGRFTDTQYF	TGTGCCAGCAGCGCCGGACTAGCGGGACGTTTCACAGATACGCAGTATTTT
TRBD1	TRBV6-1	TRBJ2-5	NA	CASSDVPGQVGGRETQYF	TGTGCCAGCAGTGACGTCCCGGGACAGGTTGGGGGACGAGAGACCCAGTACTTC
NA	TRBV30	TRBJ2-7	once	CAWSLDRREQYF	TGTGCCTGGAGCTTGGACAGACGTGAGCAGTACTTC
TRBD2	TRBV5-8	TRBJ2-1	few	CASSLGLAAYNEQFF	TGTGCCAGCAGCTTGGGACTAGCGGCTTACAATGAGCAGTTCTTC